The 8 T cell receptor beta chains below come from one sample, sequenced in a study of blood T cell repertoires in COVID-19. Some clones are missing from TCRdb's copy, which holds only in-frame ones; the method was immunoSEQ multiplex PCR. This table has some 60,000 clones, about 73% appearing once. Source material: peripheral blood. The receptors were gathered from a woman in her fifties or sixties with active or convalescent COVID-19.

This sequence joins TRBV7-8 and TRBJ2-1; TRBD1 matches 8 bases. V gave up 0 bases and J gave up 7 bases; unmatched junction bases: 5. Per germline, CDR1 SGHVS and CDR2 FQNEAQ. This CDR3 region has 15 residues. The CDR3, as DNA: TGTGCCAGCAGCTTAGCGAGGACAGGGATAAATGAGCAGTTCTTC. This codes for CASSLARTGINEQFF.

The chain links TRBV10-3 to TRBJ2-2; 8 bases align to TRBD2. Per germline, CDR1 ENHRY and CDR2 SYGVKD. J gave up 6 bases and V 3 bases, and 9 bases lay outside the gene matches. This CDR3 region has 16 residues. As DNA, the CDR3 is TGTGCCATCAGTGATCGGGGGACTAGTTGGGCCGGGGAGCTGTTTTTT. Translated, it gives CAISDRGTSWAGELFF.

The chain has TRBV2 and TRBJ2-3, with TRBD1 identical over 10 bases. This CDR3 spans 16 amino acids. Trimming at V came to 5 bases and at J to 6 bases, leaving 11 bases not matched to a gene. Germline V gives CDR1 SNHLY, CDR2 FYNNEI. DNA of the CDR3: TGTGCCAGCAGTATCTCGACAGGGGGCGCGGTGGATACGCAGTATTTT. Residues: CASSISTGGAVDTQYF.

The genes are TRBV28 and TRBJ1-5; 8 nucleotides agree with TRBD1. The V gene's germline CDR1 is MDHEN and CDR2 SYDVKM. The CDR3 is made up of 16 amino acids. Trimming cost V 4 bases and J 9 bases; bases outside gene matches: 14. The chain's CDR3 is CASSSLAGQGPRPQHF. CDR3 sequence (DNA): TGTGCCAGCAGTTCCCTAGCCGGACAGGGCCCCAGGCCCCAGCATTTT.

This clone has only a few counts. The genes are TRBV4-1 and TRBJ2-7; D is possibly TRBD1 (6 bases). The V gene's germline CDR1 is MGHRA and CDR2 YSYEKL. V lost 4 bases to trimming and J lost 0 bases, with 13 bases between them. The CDR3 has 15 residues. The chain's CDR3 is CASSPGAQTSYEQYF. CDR3 DNA sequence: TGCGCCAGCAGCCCAGGGGCTCAAACCTCCTACGAGCAGTACTTC.

The V gene is TRBV24-1, the J gene TRBJ2-7; TRBD2 agrees at 7 bases. J lost 13 bases, V lost 0 bases, and 8 bases had no gene match. From germline, CDR1 is KGHDR and CDR2 SFDVKD. The CDR3 is made up of 13 amino acids. DNA of the CDR3: TGTGCCACCAGTGATTTGTACGGCGGGAGACTATACTTC. Translating gives CATSDLYGGRLYF.

The chain recombines TRBV5-1 with TRBJ2-3, with D hard to call. CDR1 and CDR2 (germline): SGHRS, YFSETQ. This CDR3 contains 11 residues. The V end was cut by 1 base, the J end by 6 bases, with 3 bases between. The CDR3 sequence is CASSLSDTQYF. CDR3 coding DNA: TGCGCCAGCAGCTTGTCGGATACGCAGTATTTT.

The chain uses TRBV2 and TRBJ1-1, with D tentatively TRBD1 (6 bases). V was pared by 5 bases and J by 6 bases, with 16 bases between. Germline assignment: CDR1 SNHLY and CDR2 FYNNEI. The CDR3 contains 14 residues. The CDR3 sequence is CASSPLTGHPEAFF. For the CDR3, the DNA is TGTGCCAGCAGTCCACTCACAGGGCATCCTGAAGCTTTCTTT.